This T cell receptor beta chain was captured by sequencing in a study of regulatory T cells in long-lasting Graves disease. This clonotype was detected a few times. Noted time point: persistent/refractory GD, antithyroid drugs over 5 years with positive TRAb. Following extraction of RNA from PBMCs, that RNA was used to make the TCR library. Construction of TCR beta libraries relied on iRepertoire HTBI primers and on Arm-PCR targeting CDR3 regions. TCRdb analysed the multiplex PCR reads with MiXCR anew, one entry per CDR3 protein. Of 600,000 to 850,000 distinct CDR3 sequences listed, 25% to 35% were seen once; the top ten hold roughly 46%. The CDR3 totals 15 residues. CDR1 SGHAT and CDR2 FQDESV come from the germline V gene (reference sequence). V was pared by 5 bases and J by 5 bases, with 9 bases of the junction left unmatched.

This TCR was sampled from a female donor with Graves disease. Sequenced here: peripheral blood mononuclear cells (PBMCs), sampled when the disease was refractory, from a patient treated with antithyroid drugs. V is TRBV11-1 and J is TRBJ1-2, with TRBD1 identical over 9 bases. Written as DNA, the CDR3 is TGTGCCAGCAGCCCGTCGACAGGGGGTTTTTATGGCTACACCTTC. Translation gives CASSPSTGGFYGYTF.